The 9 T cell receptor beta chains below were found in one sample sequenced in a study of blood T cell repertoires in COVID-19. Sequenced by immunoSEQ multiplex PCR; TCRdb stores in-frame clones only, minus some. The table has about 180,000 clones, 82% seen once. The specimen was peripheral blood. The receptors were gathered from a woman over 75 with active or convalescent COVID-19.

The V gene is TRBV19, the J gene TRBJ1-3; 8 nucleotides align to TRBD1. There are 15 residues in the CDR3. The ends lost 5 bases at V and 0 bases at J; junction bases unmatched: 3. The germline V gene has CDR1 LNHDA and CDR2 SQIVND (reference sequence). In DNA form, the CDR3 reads TGTGCCAGTAGTGATACAGGGGGCTCTGGAAACACCATATATTTT. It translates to CASSDTGGSGNTIYF.

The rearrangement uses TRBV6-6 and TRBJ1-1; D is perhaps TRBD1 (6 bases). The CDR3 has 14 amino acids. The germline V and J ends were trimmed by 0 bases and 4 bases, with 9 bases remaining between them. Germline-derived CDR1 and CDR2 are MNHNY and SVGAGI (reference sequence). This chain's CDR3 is CASSYSGGPTEAFF. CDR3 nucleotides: TGTGCCAGCAGTTACTCTGGGGGCCCCACTGAAGCTTTCTTT.

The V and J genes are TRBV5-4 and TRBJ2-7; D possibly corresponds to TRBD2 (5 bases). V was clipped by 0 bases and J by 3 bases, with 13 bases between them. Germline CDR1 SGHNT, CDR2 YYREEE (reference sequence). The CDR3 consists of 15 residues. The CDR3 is CASSLDPSKNYEQYF. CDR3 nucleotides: TGTGCCAGCAGCTTGGATCCTAGCAAGAACTACGAGCAGTACTTC.

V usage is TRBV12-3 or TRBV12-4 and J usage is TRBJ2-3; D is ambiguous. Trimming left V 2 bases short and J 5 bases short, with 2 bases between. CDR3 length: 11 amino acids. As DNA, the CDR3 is TGTGCCAGCAGTTTACGAGATACGCAGTATTTT. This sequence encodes CASSLRDTQYF.

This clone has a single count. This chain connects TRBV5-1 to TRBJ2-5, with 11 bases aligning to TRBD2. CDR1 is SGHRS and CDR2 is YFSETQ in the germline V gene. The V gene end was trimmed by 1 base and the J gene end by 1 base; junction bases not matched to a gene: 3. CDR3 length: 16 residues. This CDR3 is CASSLIGTSGQETQYF. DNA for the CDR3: TGCGCCAGCAGCTTGATAGGGACTAGCGGCCAAGAGACCCAGTACTTC.

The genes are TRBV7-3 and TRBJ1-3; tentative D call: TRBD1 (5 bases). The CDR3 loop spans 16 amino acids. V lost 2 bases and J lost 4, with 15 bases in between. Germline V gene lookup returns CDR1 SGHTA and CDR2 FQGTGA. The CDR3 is CASSLDPGTDGNTIYF. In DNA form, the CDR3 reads TGTGCCAGCAGCTTAGACCCCGGGACTGACGGAAACACCATATATTTT.

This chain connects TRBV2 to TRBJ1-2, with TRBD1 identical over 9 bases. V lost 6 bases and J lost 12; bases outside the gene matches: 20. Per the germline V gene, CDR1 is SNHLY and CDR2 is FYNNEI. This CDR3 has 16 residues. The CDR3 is CASRETTGQGGARNTF. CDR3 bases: TGTGCCAGCAGGGAGACCACGGGACAGGGAGGGGCTCGCAACACCTTC.

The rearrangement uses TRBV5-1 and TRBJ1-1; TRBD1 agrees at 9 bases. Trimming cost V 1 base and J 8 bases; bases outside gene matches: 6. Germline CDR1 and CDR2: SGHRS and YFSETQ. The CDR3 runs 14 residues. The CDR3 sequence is CASSLNFGTGEAFF. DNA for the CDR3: TGCGCCAGCAGCTTGAATTTTGGGACAGGGGAAGCTTTCTTT.

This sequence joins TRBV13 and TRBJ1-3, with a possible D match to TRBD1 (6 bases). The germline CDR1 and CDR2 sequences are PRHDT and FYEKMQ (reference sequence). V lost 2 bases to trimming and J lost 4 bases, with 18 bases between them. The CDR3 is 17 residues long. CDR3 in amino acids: CASSLTRTARQGNTIYF. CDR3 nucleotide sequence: TGTGCCAGCAGCTTAACCAGGACAGCTCGGCAAGGAAACACCATATATTTT. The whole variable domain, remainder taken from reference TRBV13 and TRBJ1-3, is AAGVIQSPRHLIKEKRETATLKCYPIPRHDTVYWYQQGPGQDPQFLISFYEKMQSDKGSIPDRFSAQQFSDYHSELNMSSLELGDSALYFCASSLTRTARQGNTIYFGEGSWLTVV.